The 25 T cell receptor beta chains presented below share a single source sample, sequenced in a study of blood T cell repertoires in COVID-19. TCRdb keeps only in-frame clones here, not all; method: immunoSEQ multiplex PCR. The data contain more than 250,000 clones, 75% to 90% of them singletons. The sequencing sample was made of PBMCs or T cells enriched from blood (not recorded which). The receptors here all came from a man aged 30 to 45 who had recovered from COVID-19.

This chain connects TRBV19 to TRBJ1-2; D is undetermined. CDR1 and CDR2 from the germline V gene are LNHDA and SQIVND (reference sequence). The V gene lost 3 bases and the J gene lost 6 bases, with 11 bases spanning the gap. The CDR3 is made up of 13 amino acids. The DNA for the CDR3 is TGTGCCAGTAGTATTACCGGCGCGGATGGCTACACCTTC. Translated: CASSITGADGYTF. The full variable domain, in which reference TRBV19 and TRBJ1-2 provide the parts outside the CDR3, is DGGITQSPKYLFRKEGQNVTLSCEQNLNHDAMYWYRQDPGQGLRLIYYSQIVNDFQKGDIAEGYSVSREKKESFPLTVTSAQKNPTAFYLCASSITGADGYTFGSGTRLTVV.

This clone was observed a few times. The V gene is TRBV4-1, the J gene TRBJ2-1; 8 nucleotides match TRBD2. Germline CDR1 is MGHRA and CDR2 is YSYEKL. V lost 3 bases to trimming and J lost 6 bases; unmatched junction nucleotides: 19. The CDR3 has 19 amino acids. CDR3 in amino acids: CASSHDIPDPGGPANEQFF. The DNA of the CDR3 is TGCGCCAGCAGCCACGATATCCCTGACCCGGGGGGGCCTGCCAATGAGCAGTTCTTC.

This clone was detected once. The rearrangement links TRBV4-1 to TRBJ2-3, with 8 bases that match TRBD2. V trimming: 0 bases; J trimming: 1 base; junction bases outside the gene matches: 3. The CDR3 covers 16 residues. Germline CDR1 is MGHRA and CDR2 is YSYEKL. CDR3 DNA: TGCGCCAGCAGCCAAGAATGGCGGGGGGGCACAGATACGCAGTATTTT. This encodes CASSQEWRGGTDTQYF.

The chain joins TRBV5-5 to TRBJ2-3, with D possibly being TRBD1 (6 bases). The germline gives CDR1 SGHKS, CDR2 YYEKEE (reference sequence). Trimming pared 3 bases from V and 3 bases from J, leaving 11 bases between. The CDR3 runs to 14 residues. The CDR3 DNA reads as TGTGCCAGCAGCTCAGACAGGAATACAGATACGCAGTATTTT. Translated: CASSSDRNTDTQYF.

The chain employs TRBV19 and TRBJ1-2, with D possibly TRBD1 on 5 matching bases. Trimming left V 5 bases short and J 6 bases short, with 16 bases between. Germline V gene data show CDR1 as LNHDA and CDR2 as SQIVND (reference sequence). The CDR3 runs to 14 residues. CDR3 residues: CASSGMSGYDGYTF. The CDR3 region has the DNA TGTGCCAGTAGTGGGATGTCAGGGTACGATGGCTACACCTTC.

J is TRBJ2-5 and V is TRBV5-1, with no clear D. This CDR3 spans 14 amino acids. The V gene lost 4 bases and the J gene lost 7 bases, with 17 bases spanning the gap. From germline, CDR1 is SGHRS and CDR2 YFSETQ. The CDR3 protein is CASSPDSAGGTQYF. Written as DNA, the CDR3 is TGCGCCAGCAGCCCCGACTCCGCCGGCGGGACCCAGTACTTC.

V is TRBV7-8 and J is TRBJ1-5, with D perhaps TRBD1 (6 bases). CDR1 and CDR2 from the germline V gene are SGHVS and FQNEAQ. Between the trimmed V and J ends, which lost 4 bases and 0 bases, there was a span of 16 bases. CDR3 length equals 17 residues. CDR3 amino acids: CASSSKRPGVSNQPQHF. The DNA for the CDR3 is TGTGCCAGCAGCTCAAAGCGTCCAGGGGTTAGCAATCAGCCCCAGCATTTT.

This clone was seen only once. The V and J genes are TRBV4-1 and TRBJ1-3; the D gene is possibly TRBD1 (5 bases). The V end lost 4 bases, the J end lost 3 bases, and 10 bases lay between the germline ends. The CDR3 is made up of 14 amino acids. CDR1 is MGHRA, CDR2 YSYEKL, per germline. CDR3 sequence reads: CASSPQGFGNTIYF. The CDR3 DNA follows: TGCGCCAGCAGCCCCCAGGGTTTTGGAAACACCATATATTTT.

CDR3 loop: CASSLGQGFDEQFF. For the CDR3, the DNA is TGTGCCAGCAGCTTGGGACAGGGTTTTGATGAGCAGTTCTTC. This sequence joins TRBV5-5 and TRBJ2-1, with 7 bases that match TRBD1. The V gene end was trimmed by 0 bases and the J gene end by 8 bases; junction bases not matched to a gene: 5. CDR3 length: 14 amino acids. Germline assignment: CDR1 SGHKS and CDR2 YYEKEE (reference sequence).

The chain combines TRBV23-1 with TRBJ1-3, with D unresolved. TRBV23-1 is assigned to the ORF class and has an uncertain function. The CDR3 contains 15 residues. V shed 0 bases and J shed 9 bases, with 15 bases lying between them. For the CDR3, the DNA is TGCGCCAGCAGTCAATCGTTGGGCCGGGGAGGCACCATATATTTT. This sequence encodes CASSQSLGRGGTIYF.

The chain is built from TRBV9 and TRBJ1-2, with TRBD1 matching over 7 bases. The CDR3 is 15 amino acids. Germline assignment: CDR1 SGDLS and CDR2 YYNGEE. Trimming at V came to 0 bases and at J to 4 bases, leaving 6 bases not matched to a gene. The CDR3 region has the DNA TGTGCCAGCAGCGTAGATGAGGGGGCAGCCTATGGCTACACCTTC. It yields the protein CASSVDEGAAYGYTF. The variable domain in full, completed from reference TRBV9 and TRBJ1-2, reads DSGVTQTPKHLITATGQRVTLRCSPRSGDLSVYWYQQSLDQGLQFLIQYYNGEERAKGNILERFSAQQFPDLHSELNLSSLELGDSALYFCASSVDEGAAYGYTFGSGTRLTVV.

The gene calls are TRBV5-1 and TRBJ1-1; D is possibly TRBD1 (5 bases). Germline assignment: CDR1 SGHRS and CDR2 YFSETQ. The germline V and J ends were trimmed by 0 bases and 5 bases, with 11 bases remaining between them. The CDR3 spans 14 residues. CDR3: CASSLDGRGTEAFF. CDR3 DNA: TGCGCCAGCAGCTTGGATGGGAGGGGAACTGAAGCTTTCTTT.

The V and J genes are TRBV9 and TRBJ1-2; D is unresolved. Trimming cost V 0 bases and J 1 base, with 4 bases left between them. The CDR3 extends over 13 amino acids. The germline gives CDR1 SGDLS, CDR2 YYNGEE. CDR3 sequence reads: CASSVVSNYGYTF. The CDR3 nucleotides read TGTGCCAGCAGCGTAGTGAGTAACTATGGCTACACCTTC.

This chain links TRBV19 with TRBJ2-7, with 9 bases that match TRBD1. V was clipped by 4 bases and J by 1 base; unmatched bases: 5. The CDR3 extends over 15 amino acids. In germline, CDR1 is LNHDA, CDR2 SQIVND (reference sequence). For the CDR3, the DNA is TGTGCCAGTAGTACTACAGGGGGCAAGTCCTACGAGCAGTACTTC. This codes for CASSTTGGKSYEQYF.

The chain couples TRBV2 to TRBJ2-7; 7 bases are a match to TRBD2. CDR3 size: 14 residues. The trim removed 6 bases at V and 2 bases at J, leaving 7 bases unmatched. Germline CDR1 SNHLY, CDR2 FYNNEI. CDR3 nucleotides: TGTGCCAGCAGGGGGGGGATACAAGCCTACGAGCAGTACTTC. Translated: CASRGGIQAYEQYF.

The V gene is TRBV4-1, the J gene TRBJ1-1; 9 nucleotides align to TRBD1. The V segment lost 6 bases and the J segment 8 bases; nucleotides outside the gene matches: 7. This CDR3 is 13 amino acids long. In germline, CDR1 is MGHRA, CDR2 YSYEKL. Written as DNA, the CDR3 is TGCGCCAGCAGAAGGGACAGGGCTGGGGAAGCTTTCTTT. Translation gives CASRRDRAGEAFF.

The V call is TRBV28, the J call TRBJ2-5; TRBD2 aligns across 8 bases. The CDR3 length is 17 residues. The V segment lost 2 bases and the J segment 5 bases; nucleotides outside the gene matches: 13. From germline, CDR1 is MDHEN and CDR2 SYDVKM. The CDR3 DNA follows: TGTGCCAGCAGTTTAAGCAAGGGACTAGGGAGTATTGAGACCCAGTACTTC. The encoded protein is CASSLSKGLGSIETQYF.

This chain uses TRBV7-9 with TRBJ1-1; D is undetermined. Between the trimmed V and J ends, which lost 1 base and 8 bases, there was a span of 8 bases. Germline CDR1 is SEHNR and CDR2 is FQNEAQ (reference sequence). The CDR3 contains 12 residues. DNA for the CDR3: TGTGCCAGCAGCTTAGTCAGAGGGGAAGCTTTCTTT. It yields the protein CASSLVRGEAFF.

CDR3 DNA: TGTGCCAGCAGTGAAGGACTAGCGGGGGGCTCGGAGACCCAGTACTTC. Translation: CASSEGLAGGSETQYF. V usage is TRBV2 and J usage is TRBJ2-5; 13 bases agree with TRBD2. Per germline, CDR1 SNHLY and CDR2 FYNNEI. V lost 1 base to trimming and J lost 5 bases; unmatched junction nucleotides: 4. This CDR3 spans 16 amino acids.

The chain has TRBV19 and TRBJ1-1; 7 bases line up with TRBD1. V shed 4 bases and J 9 bases; nucleotides not matched to a gene: 5. Germline CDR1 and CDR2: LNHDA and SQIVND (reference sequence). The CDR3 is made up of 12 amino acids. CDR3 bases: TGTGCCAGTAGTACAGGGGGAGGAAAAGCTTTCTTT. This codes for CASSTGGGKAFF. Looking up the rest from reference TRBV19 and TRBJ1-1 gives the full variable domain: DGGITQSPKYLFRKEGQNVTLSCEQNLNHDAMYWYRQDPGQGLRLIYYSQIVNDFQKGDIAEGYSVSREKKESFPLTVTSAQKNPTAFYLCASSTGGGKAFFGQGTRLTVV.

The chain employs TRBV15 and TRBJ1-1; a weak D match, TRBD1 (5 bases). V was pared by 1 base and J by 4 bases, with 7 bases between. This CDR3 is built from 13 residues. The germline gives CDR1 LNHNV, CDR2 YYDKDF (reference sequence). This CDR3 is CATSRVGGTEAFF. In DNA form, the CDR3 reads TGTGCCACCAGCAGAGTGGGGGGCACTGAAGCTTTCTTT.

This clone was counted a single time. The chain employs TRBV4-2 and TRBJ2-2, with 7 bases matching TRBD1. V was clipped by 5 bases and J by 14 bases; unmatched bases: 5. Germline CDR1 and CDR2: LGHNA and YNFKEQ. The CDR3 runs 11 residues. CDR3 bases: TGTGCCAGCAGCAAACAGGGGAAACTGTTTTTT. This gives the protein CASSKQGKLFF.

This chain links TRBV5-6 with TRBJ1-3, with 8 bases lining up with TRBD1. Germline V gives CDR1 SGHDT, CDR2 YYEEEE. The V gene end was trimmed by 0 bases and the J gene end by 6 bases; junction bases not matched to a gene: 8. The CDR3 is made up of 16 amino acids. The chain's CDR3 is CASSLDVGTGANTIYF. The CDR3 DNA is TGTGCCAGCAGCTTGGACGTAGGGACAGGCGCAAACACCATATATTTT.

The gene calls are TRBV7-9 and TRBJ1-2; TRBD1 aligns across 10 bases. The CDR3 loop spans 17 amino acids. CDR1 is SEHNR and CDR2 is FQNEAQ in the germline V gene (reference sequence). With V trimmed by 4 bases and J by 1 base, 9 bases remained unmatched. The CDR3 DNA sequence: TGTGCCAGCAGCTCTAGACAGGGGGCTATCAGTAACTATGGCTACACCTTC. Protein product: CASSSRQGAISNYGYTF.

With regard to this clone: This CDR3 is also generated by other DNA sequences in the sample. This chain connects TRBV9 to TRBJ1-2; D is perhaps TRBD1 (5 bases). V was cut by 3 bases and J by 4 bases, with 10 bases left in between. The CDR3 sequence is 13 residues long. The germline V gene has CDR1 SGDLS and CDR2 YYNGEE. The CDR3 is CASSGLGGYGYTF. CDR3 coding DNA: TGTGCCAGCAGCGGGCTCGGGGGCTATGGCTACACCTTC.